The 10 T cell receptor beta chains reported below all come from one sample, sequenced in a study of shared clonotypes between healthy human individuals. The data were produced by immunoSEQ multiplex PCR, yet TCRdb's version contains in-frame clones alone and is incomplete. The profile shows some 1.5 million clones, 98% of them singletons. Sequencing input: naive CD4+ T cells sorted from blood. As for subset: CD45RA+ positively selected. All receptors derive from a man aged 25 to 40 in good health.

This rearrangement joins TRBV15 to TRBJ2-7, with D perhaps given as TRBD1 or TRBD2 (5 bases each). The ends were cut back, 0 bases at V and 5 bases at J, with 11 bases in the middle. There are 14 residues in the CDR3. CDR1 is LNHNV and CDR2 is YYDKDF in the germline V gene (reference sequence). The CDR3 DNA reads as TGTGCCACCAGCAGAGATCTTGGGGGTAACGAGCAGTACTTC. Protein product: CATSRDLGGNEQYF.

The rearrangement uses TRBV9 and TRBJ1-2; 9 bases agree with TRBD1. J lost 8 bases, V lost 1 base, and 12 bases had no gene match. From germline, CDR1 is SGDLS and CDR2 YYNGEE. The CDR3 totals 16 residues. DNA of the CDR3: TGTGCCAGCAGCGTAACGGTAGGGACAGGGTTAGGAGGCTACACCTTC. Residues: CASSVTVGTGLGGYTF.

The chain recombines TRBV7-3 with TRBJ2-2; D call uncertain. The CDR3 sequence is 13 residues long. Germline CDR1 and CDR2: SGHTA and FQGTGA. V lost 4 bases and J lost 1, with 4 bases in between. Here the CDR3 reads CASSSWNTGELFF. The CDR3 nucleotides are TGTGCCAGCAGCTCCTGGAACACCGGGGAGCTGTTTTTT.

The chain couples TRBV27 to TRBJ1-5; TRBD1 might be the D (5 bases). This CDR3 region has 19 residues. Germline-derived CDR1 and CDR2 are MNHEY and SMNVEV (reference sequence). V lost 5 bases to trimming and J lost 0 bases, with 23 bases between them. The CDR3 nucleotides are TGTGCCAGCAGTCCCCGCGGGGGTGTACCCTTCTATAGCAATCAGCCCCAGCATTTT. Translating it yields CASSPRGGVPFYSNQPQHF.

The chain is built from TRBV28 and TRBJ2-1; 7 bases match TRBD2. The V segment lost 1 base and the J segment 7 bases; nucleotides outside the gene matches: 7. Germline CDR1 is MDHEN and CDR2 is SYDVKM. The CDR3 has 15 residues. The CDR3 DNA sequence: TGTGCCAGCAGTTTATTAGGCGGGAGCGTGAATGAGCAGTTCTTC. The encoded protein is CASSLLGGSVNEQFF.

The chain has TRBV6-1 and TRBJ1-1; TRBD1 agrees at 8 bases. The CDR3 contains 14 residues. Germline V gives CDR1 MNHNS, CDR2 SASEGT. J was trimmed by 3 bases and V by 4 bases; bases with no gene match: 4. The CDR3 loop reads CASSGTGGDTEAFF. DNA for the CDR3: TGTGCCAGCAGTGGAACAGGGGGTGACACTGAAGCTTTCTTT.

CDR3 DNA: TGTGCCAGCAGCTTAGTACCAGCGGGAGGGCCGGAGTACTTC. Protein: CASSLVPAGGPEYF. The V call is TRBV13, the J call TRBJ2-4; 10 positions agree with TRBD2. The J segment lost 14 bases and the V segment lost 1 base, leaving 8 bases of the junction unmatched. Germline CDR1 is PRHDT and CDR2 is FYEKMQ (reference sequence). The CDR3 has 14 amino acids.

The V gene is TRBV9, the J gene TRBJ2-7; 9 nucleotides line up with TRBD1. Germline V gene sequence: CDR1 SGDLS, CDR2 YYNGEE. The V and J ends lost 2 bases and 6 bases, in that order; junction bases with no gene match: 6. The CDR3 loop spans 14 amino acids. CDR3 sequence reads: CASSVWTGEGEQYF. The CDR3 DNA reads as TGTGCCAGCAGCGTCTGGACAGGGGAGGGCGAGCAGTACTTC.

This clone is a singleton in its sample. This specimen includes other DNA sequences encoding the same CDR3. The rearrangement uses TRBV9 and TRBJ2-3; no firm D call. The germline V gene has CDR1 SGDLS and CDR2 YYNGEE. V lost 2 bases, J lost 0 bases, and 7 bases lay in between. The CDR3 loop spans 14 amino acids. The CDR3 reads CASSVSSSTDTQYF. Written as DNA, the CDR3 is TGTGCCAGCAGCGTCTCGTCTAGCACAGATACGCAGTATTTT.

The genes are TRBV5-8 and TRBJ1-5; 7 bases agree with TRBD1. V shed 1 base, J shed 8 bases, and the junction held 3 bases outside the gene matches. This CDR3 region has 13 residues. Per the germline V gene, CDR1 is SGHTS and CDR2 is YDEGEE. CDR3 bases: TGTGCCAGCAGCTTGCGAGGGGGCGAGCCCCAGCATTTT. This codes for CASSLRGGEPQHF.